The source of this TCR beta chain is a study of blood T cell repertoires in COVID-19. Study-wide context: COVID-19 samples from acute and convalescent phases originated in the United States, Italy and Spain.

Original analysis: Amplification of reference gene primers provided the estimated nucleated cell counts. Data came from immunoSEQ multiplex PCR; TCRdb stores just in-frame clones and leaves some out. Clone size and the V and J calls come from that table; the DNA yielded D and trimming. The sample gives 300,000 to 400,000 clones, more than 85% of which show up once; roughly 1% is in the top ten. The recovered donors of Cohort 3 showed two negative PCRs, clearance, or symptom resolution. The sequence was collected from a woman in her twenties or thirties who had recovered from COVID-19. What was sequenced was PBMCs or T cells enriched from blood (not recorded which).

DNA of the CDR3: TGTGCCATCAGTGACAGGGACAGCAATAGCAATCAGCCCCAGCATTTT. Protein product: CAISDRDSNSNQPQHF. The chain employs TRBV10-3 and TRBJ1-5; 7 bases line up with TRBD1. Losses at the gene ends were 3 bases for V and 0 bases for J; bases not matched to a gene: 5. The CDR3 extends over 16 amino acids. Germline V gene data show CDR1 as ENHRY and CDR2 as SYGVKD.